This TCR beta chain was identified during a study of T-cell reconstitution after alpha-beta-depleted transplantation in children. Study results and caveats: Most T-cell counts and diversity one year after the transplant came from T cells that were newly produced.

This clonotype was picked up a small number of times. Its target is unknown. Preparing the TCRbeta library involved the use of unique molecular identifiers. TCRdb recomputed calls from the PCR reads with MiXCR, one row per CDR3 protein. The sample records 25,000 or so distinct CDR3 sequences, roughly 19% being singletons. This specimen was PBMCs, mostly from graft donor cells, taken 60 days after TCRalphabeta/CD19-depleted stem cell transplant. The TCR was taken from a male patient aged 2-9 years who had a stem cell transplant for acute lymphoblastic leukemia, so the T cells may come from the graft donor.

The CDR3 region has the DNA TGTGCCAGCAGCCCCAGAGGGACCAGGGATGAAAAACTGTTTTTT. Amino acid sequence: CASSPRGTRDEKLFF. The genes are TRBV9 and TRBJ1-4; D perhaps matches TRBD1 (5 bases). With 4 bases removed from V and 6 bases from J, the gap between germline ends came to 16 bases. This CDR3 comprises 15 residues. Germline CDR1 SGDLS, CDR2 YYNGEE.